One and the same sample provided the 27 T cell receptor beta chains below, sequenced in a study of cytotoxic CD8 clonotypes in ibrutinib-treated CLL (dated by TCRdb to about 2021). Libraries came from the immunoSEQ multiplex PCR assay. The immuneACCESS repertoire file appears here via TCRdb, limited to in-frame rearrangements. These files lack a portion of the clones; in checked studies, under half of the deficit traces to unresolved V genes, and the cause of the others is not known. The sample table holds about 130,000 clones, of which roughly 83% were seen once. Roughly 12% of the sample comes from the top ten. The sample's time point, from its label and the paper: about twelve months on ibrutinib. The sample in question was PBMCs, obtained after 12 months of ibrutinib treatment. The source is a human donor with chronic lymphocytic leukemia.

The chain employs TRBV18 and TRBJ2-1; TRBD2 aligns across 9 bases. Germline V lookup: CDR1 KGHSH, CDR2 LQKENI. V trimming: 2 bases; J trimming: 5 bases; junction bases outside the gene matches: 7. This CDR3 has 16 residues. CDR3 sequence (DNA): TGTGCCAGCTCACCAGGGGCTAGCGGGGCCAACAATGAGCAGTTCTTC. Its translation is CASSPGASGANNEQFF.

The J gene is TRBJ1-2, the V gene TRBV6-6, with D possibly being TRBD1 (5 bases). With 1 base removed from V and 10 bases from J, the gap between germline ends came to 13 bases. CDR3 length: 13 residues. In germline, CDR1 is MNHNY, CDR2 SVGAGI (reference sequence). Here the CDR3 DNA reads TGTGCCAGCAGTTACTTGAGGGGCGACAACTACACCTTC. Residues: CASSYLRGDNYTF.

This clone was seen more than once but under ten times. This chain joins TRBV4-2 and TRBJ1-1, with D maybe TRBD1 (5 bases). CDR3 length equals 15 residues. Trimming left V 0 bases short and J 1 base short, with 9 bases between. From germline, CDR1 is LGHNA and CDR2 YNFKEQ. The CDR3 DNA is TGTGCCAGCAGCCAAGAAATCGGACAGAACACTGAAGCTTTCTTT. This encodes CASSQEIGQNTEAFF.

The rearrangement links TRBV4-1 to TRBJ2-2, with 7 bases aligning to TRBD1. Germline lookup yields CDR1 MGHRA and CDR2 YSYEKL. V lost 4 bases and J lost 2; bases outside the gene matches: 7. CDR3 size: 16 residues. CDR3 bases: TGCGCCAGCAGCCCCTTAGGACAGGCAAACACCGGGGAGCTGTTTTTT. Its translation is CASSPLGQANTGELFF.

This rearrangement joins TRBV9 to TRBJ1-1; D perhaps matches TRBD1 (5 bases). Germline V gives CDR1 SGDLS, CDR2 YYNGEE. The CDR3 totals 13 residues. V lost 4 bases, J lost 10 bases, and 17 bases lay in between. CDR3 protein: CASSPGTQERAFF. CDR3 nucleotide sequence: TGTGCCAGCAGCCCCGGGACTCAGGAGAGAGCTTTCTTT.

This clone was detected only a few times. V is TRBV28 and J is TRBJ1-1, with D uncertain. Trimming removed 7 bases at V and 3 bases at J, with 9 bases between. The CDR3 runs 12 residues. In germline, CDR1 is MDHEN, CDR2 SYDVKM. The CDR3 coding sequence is TGTGCCAGCAATGTAAGGTACACTGAAGCTTTCTTT. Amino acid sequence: CASNVRYTEAFF.

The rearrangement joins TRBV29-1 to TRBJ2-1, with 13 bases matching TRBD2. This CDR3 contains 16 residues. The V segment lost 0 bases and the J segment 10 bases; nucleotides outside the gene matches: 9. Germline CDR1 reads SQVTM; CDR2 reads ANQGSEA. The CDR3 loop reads CSVEDRGTSGIWEQFF. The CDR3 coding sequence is TGCAGCGTTGAAGACCGGGGGACTAGCGGGATTTGGGAGCAGTTCTTC.

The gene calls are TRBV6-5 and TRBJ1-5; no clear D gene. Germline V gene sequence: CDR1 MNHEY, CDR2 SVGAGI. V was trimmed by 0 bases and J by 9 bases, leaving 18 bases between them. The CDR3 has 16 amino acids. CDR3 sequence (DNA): TGTGCCAGCAGTTACTCTAGTCAGATTGGCGGAGGGCCCCAGCATTTT. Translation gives CASSYSSQIGGGPQHF.

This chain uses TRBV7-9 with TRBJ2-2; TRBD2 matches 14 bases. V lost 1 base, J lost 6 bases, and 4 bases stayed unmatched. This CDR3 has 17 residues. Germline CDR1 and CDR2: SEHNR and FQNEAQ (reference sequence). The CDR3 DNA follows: TGTGCCAGCAGCTTAGTCGGACTAGCGGGAGGTCCCGGGGAGCTGTTTTTT. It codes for CASSLVGLAGGPGELFF.

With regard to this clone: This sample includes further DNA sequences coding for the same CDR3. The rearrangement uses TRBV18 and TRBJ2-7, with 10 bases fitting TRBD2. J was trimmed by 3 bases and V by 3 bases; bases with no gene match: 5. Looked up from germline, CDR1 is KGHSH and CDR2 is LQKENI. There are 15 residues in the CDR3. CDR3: CASSPRLAGNYEQYF. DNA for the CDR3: TGTGCCAGCTCACCTAGACTAGCGGGTAACTACGAGCAGTACTTC.

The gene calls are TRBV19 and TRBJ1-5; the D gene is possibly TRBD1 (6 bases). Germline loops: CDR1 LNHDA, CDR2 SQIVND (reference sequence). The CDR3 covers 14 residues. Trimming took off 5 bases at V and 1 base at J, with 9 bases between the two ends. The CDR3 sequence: CASSGGRSNQPQHF. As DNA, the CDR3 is TGTGCCAGTAGTGGGGGCAGGAGCAATCAGCCCCAGCATTTT.

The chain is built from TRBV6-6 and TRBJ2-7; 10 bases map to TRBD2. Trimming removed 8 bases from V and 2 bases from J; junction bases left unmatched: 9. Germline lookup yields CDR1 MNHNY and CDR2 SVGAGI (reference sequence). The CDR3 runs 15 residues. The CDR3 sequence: CASGPGLAIAYEQYF. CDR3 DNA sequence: TGTGCCAGCGGCCCGGGACTAGCGATAGCCTACGAGCAGTACTTC.

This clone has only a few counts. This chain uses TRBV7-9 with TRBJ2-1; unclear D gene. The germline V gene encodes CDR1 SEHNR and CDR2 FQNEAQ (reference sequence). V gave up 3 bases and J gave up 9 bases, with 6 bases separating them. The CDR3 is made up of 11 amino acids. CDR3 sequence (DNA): TGTGCCAGCAGCTTGCTGGGTGAGCAGTTCTTC. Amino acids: CASSLLGEQFF.

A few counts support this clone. CDR3 amino acids: CASSEVSYEQYF. The CDR3 DNA is TGTGCCAGCAGCGAGGTCTCCTACGAGCAGTACTTC. The V and J genes are TRBV7-9 and TRBJ2-7; the D is unclear. This CDR3 has 12 amino acids. Trimming pared 5 bases from V and 0 bases from J, leaving 5 bases between. Germline loops: CDR1 SEHNR, CDR2 FQNEAQ (reference sequence).

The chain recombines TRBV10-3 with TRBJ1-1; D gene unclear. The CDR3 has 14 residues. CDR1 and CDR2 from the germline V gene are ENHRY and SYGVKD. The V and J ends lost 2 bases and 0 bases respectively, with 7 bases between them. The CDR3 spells CAISEGPMNTEAFF. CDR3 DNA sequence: TGTGCCATCAGTGAGGGGCCGATGAACACTGAAGCTTTCTTT.

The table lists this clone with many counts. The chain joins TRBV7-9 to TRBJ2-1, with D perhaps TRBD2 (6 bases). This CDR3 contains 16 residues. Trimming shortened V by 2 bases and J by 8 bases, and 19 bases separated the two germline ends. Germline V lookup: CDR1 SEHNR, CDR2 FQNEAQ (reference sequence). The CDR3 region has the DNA TGTGCCAGCAGCTTAATCGGGAGTGGGAAGAGTGATGAGCAGTTCTTC. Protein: CASSLIGSGKSDEQFF.

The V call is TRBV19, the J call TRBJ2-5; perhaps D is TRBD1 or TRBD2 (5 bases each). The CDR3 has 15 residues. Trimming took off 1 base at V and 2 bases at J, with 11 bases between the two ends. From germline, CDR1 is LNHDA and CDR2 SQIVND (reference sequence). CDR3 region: CASSIARGRQETQYF. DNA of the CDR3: TGTGCCAGTAGTATAGCCCGGGGCCGACAAGAGACCCAGTACTTC.

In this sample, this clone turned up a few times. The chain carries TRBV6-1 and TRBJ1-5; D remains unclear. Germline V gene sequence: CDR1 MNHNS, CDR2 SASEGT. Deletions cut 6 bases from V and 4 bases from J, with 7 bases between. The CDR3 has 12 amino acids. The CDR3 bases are TGTGCCAGCAGCCGAACGAATCAGCCCCAGCATTTT. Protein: CASSRTNQPQHF.

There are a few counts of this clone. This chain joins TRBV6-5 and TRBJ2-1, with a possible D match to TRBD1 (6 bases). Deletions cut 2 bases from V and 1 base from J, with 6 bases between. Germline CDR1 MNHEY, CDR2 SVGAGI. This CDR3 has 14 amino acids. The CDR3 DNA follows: TGTGCCAGCAGTTACCAGGGGTCCTACAATGAGCAGTTCTTC. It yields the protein CASSYQGSYNEQFF.

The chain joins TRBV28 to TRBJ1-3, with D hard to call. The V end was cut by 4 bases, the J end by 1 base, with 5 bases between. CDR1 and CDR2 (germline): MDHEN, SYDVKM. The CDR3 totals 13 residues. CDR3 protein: CASSSGSGNTIYF. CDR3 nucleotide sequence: TGTGCCAGCAGTTCAGGATCTGGAAACACCATATATTTT. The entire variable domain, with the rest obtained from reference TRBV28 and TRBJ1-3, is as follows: DVKVTQSSRYLVKRTGEKVFLECVQDMDHENMFWYRQDPGLGLRLIYFSYDVKMKEKGDIPEGYSVSREKKERFSLILESASTNQTSMYLCASSSGSGNTIYFGEGSWLTVV.

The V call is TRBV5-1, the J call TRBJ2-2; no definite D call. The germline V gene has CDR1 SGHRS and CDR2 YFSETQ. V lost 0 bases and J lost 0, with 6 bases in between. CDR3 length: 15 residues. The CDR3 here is CASSLAAANTGELFF. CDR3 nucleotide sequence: TGCGCCAGCAGCTTGGCGGCGGCGAACACCGGGGAGCTGTTTTTT.

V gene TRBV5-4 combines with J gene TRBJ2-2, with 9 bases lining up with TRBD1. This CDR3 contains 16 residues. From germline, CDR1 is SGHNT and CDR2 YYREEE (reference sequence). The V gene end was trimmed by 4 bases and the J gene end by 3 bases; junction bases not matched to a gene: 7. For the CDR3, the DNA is TGTGCCAGCAGCCTGAAGGGACAGGGCCACACCGGGGAGCTGTTTTTT. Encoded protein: CASSLKGQGHTGELFF.

CDR3 protein: CASRLSHQGAEEQYF. DNA of the CDR3: TGTGCCAGCAGGCTCTCACATCAGGGGGCGGAGGAGCAGTACTTC. V gene TRBV6-1 combines with J gene TRBJ2-7, with 8 bases matching TRBD1. The germline CDR1 and CDR2 sequences are MNHNS and SASEGT. The CDR3 loop spans 15 amino acids. V shed 6 bases, J shed 7 bases, and the junction held 14 bases outside the gene matches.

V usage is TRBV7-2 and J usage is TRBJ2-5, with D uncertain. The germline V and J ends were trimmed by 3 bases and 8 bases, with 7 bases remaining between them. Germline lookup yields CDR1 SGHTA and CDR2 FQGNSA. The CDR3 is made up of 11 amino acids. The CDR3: CASSFSPTQYF. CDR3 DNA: TGTGCCAGCAGCTTCTCTCCAACCCAGTACTTC.

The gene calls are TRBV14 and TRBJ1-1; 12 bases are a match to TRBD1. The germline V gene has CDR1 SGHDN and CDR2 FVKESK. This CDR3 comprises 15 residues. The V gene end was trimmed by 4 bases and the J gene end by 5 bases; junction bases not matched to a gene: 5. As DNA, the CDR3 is TGTGCCAGCAGCCGAAGGGACAGGGGGCATACTGAAGCTTTCTTT. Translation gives CASSRRDRGHTEAFF.

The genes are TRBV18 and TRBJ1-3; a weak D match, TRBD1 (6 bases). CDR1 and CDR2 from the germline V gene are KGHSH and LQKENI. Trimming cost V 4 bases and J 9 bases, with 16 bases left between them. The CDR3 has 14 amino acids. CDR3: CASSQDRGPTTIYF. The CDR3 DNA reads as TGTGCCAGCTCACAGGACAGAGGGCCAACCACCATATATTTT.

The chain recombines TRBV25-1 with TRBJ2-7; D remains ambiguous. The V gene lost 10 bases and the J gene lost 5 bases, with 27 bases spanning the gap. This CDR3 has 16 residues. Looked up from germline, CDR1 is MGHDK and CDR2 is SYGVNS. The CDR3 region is CATSLAGFSSVNEQYF. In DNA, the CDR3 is TGTGCCACCTCACTGGCTGGGTTTAGTTCTGTAAACGAGCAGTACTTC.